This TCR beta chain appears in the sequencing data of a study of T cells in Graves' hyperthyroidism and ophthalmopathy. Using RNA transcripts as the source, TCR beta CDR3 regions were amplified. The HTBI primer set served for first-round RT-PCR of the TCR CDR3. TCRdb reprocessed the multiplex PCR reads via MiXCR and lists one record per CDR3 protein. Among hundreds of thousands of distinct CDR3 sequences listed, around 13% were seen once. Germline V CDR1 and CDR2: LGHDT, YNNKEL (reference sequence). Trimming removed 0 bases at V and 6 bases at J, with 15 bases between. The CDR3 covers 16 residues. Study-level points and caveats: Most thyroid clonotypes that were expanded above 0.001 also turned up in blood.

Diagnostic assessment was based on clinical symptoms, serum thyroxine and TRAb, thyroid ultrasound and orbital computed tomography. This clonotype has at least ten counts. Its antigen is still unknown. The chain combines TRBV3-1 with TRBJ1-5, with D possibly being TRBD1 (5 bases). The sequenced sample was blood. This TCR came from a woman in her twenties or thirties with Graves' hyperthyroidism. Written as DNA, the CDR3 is TGTGCCAGCAGCCAAGAATCCCAGGGTCTCTCTCAGCCCCAGCATTTT. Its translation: CASSQESQGLSQPQHF.